The rows below give T cell receptor beta chains drawn from one sample of a study of blood T cell repertoires in COVID-19. Here immunoSEQ multiplex PCR was the method, and the copy in TCRdb shows in-frame clones only, minus some. The sample lists over 400,000 clones, roughly 89% occurring once. Input material: peripheral blood. These receptors came from a woman between 50 and 59 years old with COVID-19, enrolled during active disease. The CDR3 runs from the conserved cysteine through the conserved F or W. Fields, in order: V gene, CDR3 protein.

TRBV7-9	CASSLGDIAELYGYTF
TRBV9	CASSPGNTEAFF
TRBV10-2	CASSAGGPSYNEQFF
TRBV7-6	CASSSPLSSYNEQFF
TRBV7-2	CASSPTSGGETQYF
TRBV11-2	CASSRQGAGEKLFF
TRBV30	CAWSSSSYNEQFF
TRBV5-3	CARSLNRVPGLKSEAFF
TRBV11-2	CASSYLTGGYGYTF
TRBV5-4	CASSRQVDYGYTF
TRBV27	CASSLNLQGKAEAFF
TRBV19	CATAQGVNSNEQFF
TRBV6-5	CASMIEWTGGTEAFF
TRBV3-1/TRBV3-2	CASSHPGQGNGYTF
TRBV24-1	CATSDRLEDTQYF
TRBV6-5	CGTRQRNYGYTF
TRBV2	CASSEEWGQGTEFF
TRBV9	CASSLEGGAQETQYF
TRBV15	CATSSQTGAGEKLFF
TRBV5-8	CASSSLGQGWDEQYF
TRBV9	CASSVASRGRDTQYF
TRBV6-5	CATWGGLANEKLFF
TRBV5-1	CASSIQGGNTEAFF
TRBV27	CASSTNLEGTGRFGEQYF
TRBV6-5	CASGYQGYEQYF
TRBV9	CASSVGPIPVQPQHF
TRBV7-8	CASSLASVGTGAYGYTF
TRBV27	CASSLTGPYEQYF
TRBV27	CASSHFPHRQGERYGYTF
TRBV6-5	CASSPIRGPTEAFF
TRBV4-1	CASSPLQGPEQFF
TRBV12-3/TRBV12-4	CASSRGQGLFF
TRBV6-1	CASTPTQGTAFF
TRBV4-1	CASSRIPGAAAFF
TRBV27	CASSLRGGAEAFF
TRBV10-3	CAISVAGPGQPQHF
TRBV5-8	CASSRQGLEPQHF
TRBV7-2	CASSQSQAWGGEQFF
TRBV24-1	CATSGGSGSPLHF
TRBV6-6	CASSFLDRGGSPLHF
TRBV19	CATQKGGLLDTEAFF
TRBV24-1	CATSAQGKGAYNEQFF
TRBV7-8	CASSLDTGGAYEAFF
TRBV27	CASSLRANEQFF
TRBV10-3	CAISAGQDYGYTF
TRBV7-9	CASQRGTDTQYF
TRBV29-1	CSAYTGSSYEQYF
TRBV18	CASSPSSTGQETQYF
TRBV19	CAVGAGVNTGELFF
TRBV6-6	CASSPVVTNDVSYEQYF
TRBV7-9	CASSSSDRPGYTF
TRBV30	CAWSTGTPNTEAFF
TRBV6-5	CASSYQLAKNIQYF